A single sample is the source of the 25 T cell receptor beta chains below, sequenced in a study of cytomegalovirus exposure and HLA in healthy donors. With 60 Vbeta and 13 Jbeta primers, the PCR was carried out. Measured with immunoSEQ multiplex PCR; TCRdb has only the in-frame clones, and not every one. The table records a few hundred thousand clones, roughly 83% of them present only once. The sequenced material came from PBMCs. These receptors were collected from a girl aged 10 to 17 in good health and CMV-seronegative.

A note on this clone: The same CDR3 arises from other DNA sequences in this sample as well. The gene calls are TRBV27 and TRBJ1-5; D gene ambiguous. Germline V gene data show CDR1 as MNHEY and CDR2 as SMNVEV (reference sequence). V gave up 3 bases and J gave up 0 bases, with 3 bases separating them. This CDR3 spans 13 amino acids. In nucleotides, the CDR3 is TGTGCCAGCAGTTTTTATAGCAATCAGCCCCAGCATTTT. Residues: CASSFYSNQPQHF.

This chain uses TRBV19 with TRBJ1-2; 7 bases agree with TRBD1. Germline CDR1 LNHDA, CDR2 SQIVND (reference sequence). This CDR3 region has 14 residues. The V and J ends lost 5 bases and 4 bases, in that order; junction bases with no gene match: 7. The DNA for the CDR3 is TGTGCCAGTAGTCTCCGACAGGGTCCCTATGGCTACACCTTC. Translated, it gives CASSLRQGPYGYTF.

This clone has more than one count but fewer than ten. This chain joins TRBV2 and TRBJ1-1, with D tentatively TRBD1 (5 bases). This CDR3 region has 11 residues. Trimming removed 8 bases at V and 7 bases at J, with 11 bases between. The germline V gene encodes CDR1 SNHLY and CDR2 FYNNEI. For the CDR3, the DNA is TGTGCCAGCCGGGGGGTAGGTGAAGCTTTCTTT. Encoded protein: CASRGVGEAFF.

This clone appeared a few times. The rearrangement joins TRBV6-5 to TRBJ1-4, with D perhaps matching TRBD1 (5 bases). Germline V lookup: CDR1 MNHEY, CDR2 SVGAGI. The germline V and J ends were trimmed by 2 bases and 12 bases, with 10 bases remaining between them. The CDR3 is 12 amino acids. CDR3 coding DNA: TGTGCCAGCAGTTACGGCGGGGGTCAACTGTTTTTT. Its protein product is CASSYGGGQLFF.

The chain carries TRBV19 and TRBJ1-1, with unresolved D. Germline V gene lookup returns CDR1 LNHDA and CDR2 SQIVND (reference sequence). The V end was cut by 1 base, the J end by 3 bases, with 9 bases between. The CDR3 length is 14 residues. CDR3 protein: CASSIGTVDTEAFF. The DNA for the CDR3 is TGTGCCAGTAGTATAGGTACTGTGGACACTGAAGCTTTCTTT.

This clone was seen a few times. The chain joins TRBV18 to TRBJ1-1, with TRBD1 matching 11 bases. Trimming cost V 4 bases and J 1 base; bases outside gene matches: 5. Germline-derived CDR1 and CDR2 are KGHSH and LQKENI. The CDR3 is 16 amino acids. The CDR3 coding sequence is TGTGCCAGCTCACGGATGGGACAGGGGGGGAACACTGAAGCTTTCTTT. This encodes CASSRMGQGGNTEAFF.

The chain couples TRBV5-5 to TRBJ2-1, with 8 bases that match TRBD2. V lost 10 bases and J lost 8; bases outside the gene matches: 8. Germline V gene lookup returns CDR1 SGHKS and CDR2 YYEKEE (reference sequence). The CDR3 covers 12 residues. CDR3 nucleotide sequence: TGTGCCTCTACCGGGGGACTAGATGAGCAGTTCTTC. This gives the protein CASTGGLDEQFF.

The V gene is TRBV5-1, the J gene TRBJ2-5; perhaps TRBD1 as D (5 bases). V gave up 2 bases and J gave up 5 bases, with 13 bases separating them. Germline lookup yields CDR1 SGHRS and CDR2 YFSETQ. The CDR3 is 14 residues long. For the CDR3, the DNA is TGCGCCAGCAGCTTTCAGGGCAGGGCTGAGACCCAGTACTTC. The encoded protein is CASSFQGRAETQYF. Using reference TRBV5-1 and TRBJ2-5 for the parts outside the CDR3, the full variable domain is KAGVTQTPRYLIKTRGQQVTLSCSPISGHRSVSWYQQTPGQGLQFLFEYFSETQRNKGNFPGRFSGRQFSNSRSEMNVSTLELGDSALYLCASSFQGRAETQYFGPGTRLLVL.

This clone came up once. The chain recombines TRBV27 with TRBJ2-6; D is unresolved. The CDR3 contains 18 residues. The ends were cut back, 2 bases at V and 0 bases at J, with 14 bases in the middle. Per germline, CDR1 MNHEY and CDR2 SMNVEV (reference sequence). The CDR3 is CASSLRGVDLSGANVLTF. Here the CDR3 DNA reads TGTGCCAGCAGTTTAAGAGGAGTAGACCTCTCTGGGGCCAACGTCCTGACTTTC.

V gene TRBV15 combines with J gene TRBJ2-1, with TRBD2 identical over 7 bases. Per germline, CDR1 LNHNV and CDR2 YYDKDF (reference sequence). The V segment lost 4 bases and the J segment 4 bases; nucleotides outside the gene matches: 7. This CDR3 contains 15 residues. CDR3 region: CATSTGGMGYNEQFF. For the CDR3, the DNA is TGTGCCACCAGCACCGGGGGGATGGGATACAATGAGCAGTTCTTC.

The V and J genes are TRBV11-1 and TRBJ2-7; TRBD1 matches at 7 bases. The CDR3 runs to 16 residues. Germline V lookup: CDR1 SGHAT, CDR2 FQDESV (reference sequence). The ends lost 5 bases at V and 1 base at J; junction bases unmatched: 11. The CDR3 is CASSRRQGRGSYEQYF. In nucleotides, the CDR3 is TGTGCCAGCAGCCGACGACAGGGAAGAGGATCCTACGAGCAGTACTTC.

The chain is built from TRBV28 and TRBJ1-5, with D possibly being TRBD1 (6 bases). The CDR3 runs to 14 residues. V was clipped by 5 bases and J by 7 bases, with 15 bases between them. Germline V gene lookup returns CDR1 MDHEN and CDR2 SYDVKM. The CDR3 spells CASSPPGQRQPQHF. The CDR3 DNA follows: TGTGCCAGCAGTCCGCCAGGACAGAGGCAGCCCCAGCATTTT.

CDR3 sequence: CASSLRAGDSPRAFF. CDR3 bases: TGTGCCAGCAGCTTACGAGCCGGTGACTCTCCAAGGGCTTTCTTT. The rearrangement uses TRBV7-9 and TRBJ1-1; D is uncertain. The CDR3 is made up of 15 amino acids. Germline CDR1 is SEHNR and CDR2 is FQNEAQ (reference sequence). V gave up 2 bases and J gave up 11 bases, with 21 bases separating them.

The chain has TRBV30 and TRBJ1-5; 10 bases map to TRBD1. J lost 4 bases, V lost 2 bases, and 11 bases had no gene match. The CDR3 sequence is 17 residues long. Germline values: CDR1 GTSNPN, CDR2 SVGIG (reference sequence). The CDR3 loop reads CAWSPITGTGENQPQHF. CDR3 coding DNA: TGTGCCTGGAGTCCTATCACCGGGACAGGGGAAAATCAGCCCCAGCATTTT.

The J gene is TRBJ1-3, the V gene TRBV5-1, with D possibly TRBD1 on 6 matching bases. V lost 0 bases and J lost 1, with 17 bases in between. This CDR3 has 18 amino acids. Germline V gene lookup returns CDR1 SGHRS and CDR2 YFSETQ. The CDR3 DNA is TGCGCCAGCAGCTTGGGGTACAGAACAGGGTCGTCTGGAAACACCATATATTTT. Translated, it gives CASSLGYRTGSSGNTIYF.

This clone has a single count. The chain has TRBV2 and TRBJ1-5, with D unclear. This CDR3 is 14 amino acids long. The V and J ends lost 4 bases and 1 base respectively, with 8 bases between them. Germline CDR1 reads SNHLY; CDR2 reads FYNNEI. In DNA form, the CDR3 reads TGTGCCAGCAGTGTCGGGGTAAGCAATCAGCCCCAGCATTTT. The encoded protein is CASSVGVSNQPQHF.

A note on this clone: The junction does not match germline at one end; this may be a read error. J is TRBJ1-1 and V is TRBV7-9, with D possibly matching TRBD1 (5 bases). The CDR3 sequence is 12 residues long. Germline assignment: CDR1 SEHNR and CDR2 FQNEAQ (reference sequence). CDR3 nucleotides: TGTTCCAGCAGCTCGGGGGTGGCTGAAGCTTTCTTT. Amino acid sequence: CSSSSGVAEAFF.

The V and J genes are TRBV6-1 and TRBJ1-1, with D unresolved. The CDR3 sequence is 12 residues long. CDR1 is MNHNS, CDR2 SASEGT, per germline. V lost 6 bases, J lost 5 bases, and 10 bases lay in between. The CDR3 loop is CASSDRRTEAFF. CDR3 coding DNA: TGTGCCAGCAGCGATAGGCGGACTGAAGCTTTCTTT.

The chain couples TRBV27 to TRBJ2-1; 12 bases align to TRBD2. Germline values: CDR1 MNHEY, CDR2 SMNVEV (reference sequence). This CDR3 spans 19 amino acids. V dropped 2 bases and J dropped 0; count of bases not matched to a gene: 8. The CDR3 region is CASSLLPSGRESSYNEQFF. The CDR3 bases are TGTGCCAGCAGTTTACTCCCTAGCGGGAGGGAAAGCTCCTACAATGAGCAGTTCTTC.

Regarding this clone: The CDR3 does not end in the conserved phenylalanine or tryptophan, so this is likely a read error. The chain has TRBV10-2 and TRBJ2-7; perhaps TRBD2 as D (6 bases). The V end lost 6 bases, the J end lost 0 bases, and 6 bases lay between the germline ends. The CDR3 runs 12 residues. Looked up from germline, CDR1 is WSHSY and CDR2 is SAAADI. The CDR3 reads CASRAGSYEQYL. The CDR3 DNA reads TGCGCCAGCAGAGCGGGCTCCTACGAGCAGTACCTC.

The chain uses TRBV6-1 and TRBJ1-1, with unresolved D. The germline V gene encodes CDR1 MNHNS and CDR2 SASEGT. The CDR3 has 15 residues. Trimming took off 3 bases at V and 1 base at J, with 12 bases between the two ends. This CDR3 reads CASSERPVTNTEAFF. The CDR3 nucleotides read TGTGCCAGCAGTGAGCGGCCGGTAACGAACACTGAAGCTTTCTTT.

The chain couples TRBV9 to TRBJ1-2; no reliable D call. The CDR3 extends over 13 amino acids. The V gene's germline CDR1 is SGDLS and CDR2 YYNGEE. V was pared by 0 bases and J by 1 base, with 4 bases between. CDR3 in amino acids: CASSVDGNYGYTF. The CDR3 bases are TGTGCCAGCAGCGTAGACGGTAACTATGGCTACACCTTC. The full variable domain, in which reference TRBV9 and TRBJ1-2 provide the parts outside the CDR3, is DSGVTQTPKHLITATGQRVTLRCSPRSGDLSVYWYQQSLDQGLQFLIQYYNGEERAKGNILERFSAQQFPDLHSELNLSSLELGDSALYFCASSVDGNYGYTFGSGTRLTVV.

The chain employs TRBV18 and TRBJ1-4, with unresolved D. The CDR3 is 15 amino acids. V lost 6 bases to trimming and J lost 0 bases, with 11 bases between them. Per the germline V gene, CDR1 is KGHSH and CDR2 is LQKENI. Written as DNA, the CDR3 is TGTGCCAGCTCCTACGGGGATGCAACTAATGAAAAACTGTTTTTT. It is translated as CASSYGDATNEKLFF.

In this sample, this clone turned up once. A junction end diverges from the germline sequence, so it may reflect a read error. The V call is TRBV28, the J call TRBJ1-2, with 8 bases fitting TRBD1. The germline V gene encodes CDR1 MDHEN and CDR2 SYDVKM. This CDR3 is built from 13 residues. The CDR3 DNA is TGTGCCAGCAGTTACGGGACAGGATATGCCTACACCTTC. This encodes CASSYGTGYAYTF.

The rearrangement links TRBV5-6 to TRBJ2-5; 12 bases match TRBD2. Germline V gene lookup returns CDR1 SGHDT and CDR2 YYEEEE. Losses at the gene ends were 3 bases for V and 0 bases for J; bases not matched to a gene: 9. The CDR3 length is 18 residues. Written as DNA, the CDR3 is TGTGCCAGCAGCTCCAGAAAACTAGCGGGGGGACACCAAGAGACCCAGTACTTC. Translated, it gives CASSSRKLAGGHQETQYF.